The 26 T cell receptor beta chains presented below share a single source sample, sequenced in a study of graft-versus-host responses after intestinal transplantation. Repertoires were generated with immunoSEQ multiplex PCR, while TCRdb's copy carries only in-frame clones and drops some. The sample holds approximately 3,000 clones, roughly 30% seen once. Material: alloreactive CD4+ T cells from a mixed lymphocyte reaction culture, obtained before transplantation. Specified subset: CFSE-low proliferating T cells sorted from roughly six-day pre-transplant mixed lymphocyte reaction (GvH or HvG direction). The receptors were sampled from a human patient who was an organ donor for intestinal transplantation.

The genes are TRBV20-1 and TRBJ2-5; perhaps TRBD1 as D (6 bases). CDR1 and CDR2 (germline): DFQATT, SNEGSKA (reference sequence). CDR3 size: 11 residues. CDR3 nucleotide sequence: TGCAGCCTTCAGGGGCAAGAGACCCAGTACTTC. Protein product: CSLQGQETQYF.

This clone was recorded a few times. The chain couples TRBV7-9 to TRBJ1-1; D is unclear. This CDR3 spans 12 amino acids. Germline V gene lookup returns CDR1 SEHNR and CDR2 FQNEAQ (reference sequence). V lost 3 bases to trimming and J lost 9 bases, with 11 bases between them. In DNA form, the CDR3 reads TGTGCCAGCAGCTTTTTGGGATTACAAGCTTTCTTT. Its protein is CASSFLGLQAFF.

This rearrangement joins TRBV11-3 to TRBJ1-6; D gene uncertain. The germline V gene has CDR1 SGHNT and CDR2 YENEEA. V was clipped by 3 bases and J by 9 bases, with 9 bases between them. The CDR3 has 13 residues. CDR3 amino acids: CASSFKESSPLHF. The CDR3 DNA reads TGTGCCAGCAGCTTCAAGGAAAGTTCACCCCTCCACTTT. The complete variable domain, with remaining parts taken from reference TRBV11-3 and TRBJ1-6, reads EAGVVQSPRYKIIEKKQPVAFWCNPISGHNTLYWYLQNLGQGPELLIRYENEEAVDDSQLPKDRFSAERLKGVDSTLKIQPAELGDSAVYLCASSFKESSPLHFGNGTRLTVT.

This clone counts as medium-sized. The CDR3 loop is CASSHGTGIEKLFF. The DNA for the CDR3 is TGTGCCAGCTCACACGGGACAGGGATTGAAAAACTGTTTTTT. This chain uses TRBV18 with TRBJ1-4; TRBD1 matches at 9 bases. The V gene end was trimmed by 4 bases and the J gene end by 7 bases; junction bases not matched to a gene: 4. The CDR3 spans 14 residues. Germline-derived CDR1 and CDR2 are KGHSH and LQKENI.

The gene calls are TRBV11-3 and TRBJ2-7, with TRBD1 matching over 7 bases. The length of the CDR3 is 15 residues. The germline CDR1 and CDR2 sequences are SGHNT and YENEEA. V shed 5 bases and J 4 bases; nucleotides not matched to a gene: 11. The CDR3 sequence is CASSPDRLGVYEQYF. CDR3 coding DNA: TGTGCCAGCAGCCCGGACAGGCTAGGTGTTTACGAGCAGTACTTC.

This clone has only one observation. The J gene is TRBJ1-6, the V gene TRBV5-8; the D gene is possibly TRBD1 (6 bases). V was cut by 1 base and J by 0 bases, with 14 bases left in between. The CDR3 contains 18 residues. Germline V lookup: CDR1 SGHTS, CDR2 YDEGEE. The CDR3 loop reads CASSLMPEDSSYNSPLHF. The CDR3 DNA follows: TGTGCCAGCAGCTTGATGCCCGAGGACAGCTCCTATAATTCACCCCTCCACTTT. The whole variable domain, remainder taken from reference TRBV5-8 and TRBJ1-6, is EAGVTQSPTHLIKTRGQQATLRCSPISGHTSVYWYQQALGLGLQFLLWYDEGEERNRGNFPPRFSGRQFPNYSSELNVNALELEDSALYLCASSLMPEDSSYNSPLHFGNGTRLTVT.

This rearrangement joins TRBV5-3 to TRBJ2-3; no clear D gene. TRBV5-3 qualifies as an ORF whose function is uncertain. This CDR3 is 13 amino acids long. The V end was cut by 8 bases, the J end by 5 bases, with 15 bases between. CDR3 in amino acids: CASSIALGDTQYF. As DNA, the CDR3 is TGTGCCAGCAGCATCGCCCTTGGAGATACGCAGTATTTT.

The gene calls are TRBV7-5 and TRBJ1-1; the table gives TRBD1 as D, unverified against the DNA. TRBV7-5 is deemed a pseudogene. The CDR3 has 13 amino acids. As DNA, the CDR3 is TGTGCCAGCAGCAGGGGGCGAGACACTGAAGCTTTCTTT. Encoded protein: CASSRGRDTEAFF.

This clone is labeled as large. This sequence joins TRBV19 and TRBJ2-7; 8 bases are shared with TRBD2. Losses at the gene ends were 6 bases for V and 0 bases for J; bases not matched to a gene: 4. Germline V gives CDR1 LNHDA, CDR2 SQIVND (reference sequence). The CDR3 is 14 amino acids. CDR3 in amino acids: CASRERGSSYEQYF. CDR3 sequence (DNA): TGTGCCAGTAGGGAGCGGGGGAGCTCCTACGAGCAGTACTTC.

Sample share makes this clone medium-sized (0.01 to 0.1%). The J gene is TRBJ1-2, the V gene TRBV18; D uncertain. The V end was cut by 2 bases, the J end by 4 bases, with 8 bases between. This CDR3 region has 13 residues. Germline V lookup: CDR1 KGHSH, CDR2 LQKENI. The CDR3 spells CASSPGYSYGYTF. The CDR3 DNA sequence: TGTGCCAGCTCACCAGGTTACTCCTATGGCTACACCTTC.

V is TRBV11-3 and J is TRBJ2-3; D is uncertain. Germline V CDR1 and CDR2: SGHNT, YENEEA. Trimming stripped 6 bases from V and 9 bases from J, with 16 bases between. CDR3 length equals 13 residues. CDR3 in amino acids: CASSSRVAGTQYF. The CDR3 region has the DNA TGTGCCAGCAGTTCCCGGGTAGCAGGCACGCAGTATTTT.

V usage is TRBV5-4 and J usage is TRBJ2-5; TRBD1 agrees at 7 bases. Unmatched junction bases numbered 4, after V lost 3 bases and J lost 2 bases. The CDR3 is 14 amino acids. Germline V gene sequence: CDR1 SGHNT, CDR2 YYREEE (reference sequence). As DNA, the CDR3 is TGTGCCAGCAGCTCTGGACAGGTACAAGAGACCCAGTACTTC. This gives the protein CASSSGQVQETQYF.

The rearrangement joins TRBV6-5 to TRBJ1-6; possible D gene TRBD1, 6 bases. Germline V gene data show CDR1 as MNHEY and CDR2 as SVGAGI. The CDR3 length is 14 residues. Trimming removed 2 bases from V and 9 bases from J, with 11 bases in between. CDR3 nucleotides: TGTGCCAGCAGTTACCAGGGGAGGTTTTCACCCCTCCACTTT. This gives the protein CASSYQGRFSPLHF.

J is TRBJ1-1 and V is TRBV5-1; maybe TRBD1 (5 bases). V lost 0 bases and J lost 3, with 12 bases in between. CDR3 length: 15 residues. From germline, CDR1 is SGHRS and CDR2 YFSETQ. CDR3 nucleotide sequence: TGCGCCAGCAGCTTGGGGTGGGGCCCCTACACTGAAGCTTTCTTT. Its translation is CASSLGWGPYTEAFF. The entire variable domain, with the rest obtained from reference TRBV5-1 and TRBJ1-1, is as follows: KAGVTQTPRYLIKTRGQQVTLSCSPISGHRSVSWYQQTPGQGLQFLFEYFSETQRNKGNFPGRFSGRQFSNSRSEMNVSTLELGDSALYLCASSLGWGPYTEAFFGQGTRLTVV.

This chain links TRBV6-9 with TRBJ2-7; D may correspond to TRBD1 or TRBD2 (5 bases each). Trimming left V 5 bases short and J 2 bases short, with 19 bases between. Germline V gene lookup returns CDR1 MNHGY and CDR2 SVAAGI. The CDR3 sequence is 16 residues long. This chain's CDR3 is CASSEGWGSGPYEQYF. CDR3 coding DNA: TGTGCCAGCAGTGAAGGCTGGGGGTCAGGTCCCTACGAGCAGTACTTC.

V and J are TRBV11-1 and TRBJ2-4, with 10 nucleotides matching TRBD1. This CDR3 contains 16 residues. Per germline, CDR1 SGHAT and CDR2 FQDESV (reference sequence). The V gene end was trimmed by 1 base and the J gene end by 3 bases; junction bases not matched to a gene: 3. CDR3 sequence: CASSLEGQGIKNIQYF. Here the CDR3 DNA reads TGTGCCAGCAGCTTAGAGGGACAGGGGATCAAAAACATTCAGTACTTC.

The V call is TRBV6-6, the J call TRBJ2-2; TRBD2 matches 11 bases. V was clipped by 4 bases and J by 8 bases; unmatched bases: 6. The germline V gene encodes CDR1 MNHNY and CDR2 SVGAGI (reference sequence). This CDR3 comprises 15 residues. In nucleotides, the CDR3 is TGTGCCAGCAGTTCGACTAGCGGGGCAATTGGGGAGCTGTTTTTT. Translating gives CASSSTSGAIGELFF.

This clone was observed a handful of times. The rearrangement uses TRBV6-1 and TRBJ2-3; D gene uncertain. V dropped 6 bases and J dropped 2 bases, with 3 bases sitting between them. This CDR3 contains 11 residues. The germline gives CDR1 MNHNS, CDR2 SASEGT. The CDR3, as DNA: TGTGCCAGCAGATACACAGATACGCAGTATTTT. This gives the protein CASRYTDTQYF.

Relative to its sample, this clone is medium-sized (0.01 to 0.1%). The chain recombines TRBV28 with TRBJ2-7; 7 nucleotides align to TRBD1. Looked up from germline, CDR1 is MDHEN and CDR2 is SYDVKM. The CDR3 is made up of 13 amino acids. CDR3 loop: CATTGYPYYEQYF. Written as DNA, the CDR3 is TGTGCTACGACAGGGTACCCCTACTACGAGCAGTACTTC.

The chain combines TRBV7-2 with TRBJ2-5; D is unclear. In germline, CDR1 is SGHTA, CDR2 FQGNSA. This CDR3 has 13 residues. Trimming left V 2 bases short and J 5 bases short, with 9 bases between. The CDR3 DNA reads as TGTGCCAGCAGCTTACCCCCAGTCGAGACCCAGTACTTC. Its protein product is CASSLPPVETQYF.

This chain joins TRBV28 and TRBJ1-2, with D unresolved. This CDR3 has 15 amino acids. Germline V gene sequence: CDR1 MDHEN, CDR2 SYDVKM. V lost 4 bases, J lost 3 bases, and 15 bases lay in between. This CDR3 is CASSSPPRAYYGYTF. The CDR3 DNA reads TGTGCCAGCAGTTCACCCCCCCGGGCATACTATGGCTACACCTTC.

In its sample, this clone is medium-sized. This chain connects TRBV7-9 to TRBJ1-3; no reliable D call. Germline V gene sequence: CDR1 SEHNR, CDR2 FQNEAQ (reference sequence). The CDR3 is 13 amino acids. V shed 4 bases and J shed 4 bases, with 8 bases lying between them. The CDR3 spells CASSYPLGNTIYF. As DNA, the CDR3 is TGTGCCAGCAGCTATCCGCTAGGAAACACCATATATTTT.

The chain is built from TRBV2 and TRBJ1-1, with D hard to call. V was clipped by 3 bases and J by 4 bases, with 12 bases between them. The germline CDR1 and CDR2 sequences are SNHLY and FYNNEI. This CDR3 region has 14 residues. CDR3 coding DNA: TGTGCCAGCAGTGACAGAAGTGTTGGCACTGAAGCTTTCTTT. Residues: CASSDRSVGTEAFF.

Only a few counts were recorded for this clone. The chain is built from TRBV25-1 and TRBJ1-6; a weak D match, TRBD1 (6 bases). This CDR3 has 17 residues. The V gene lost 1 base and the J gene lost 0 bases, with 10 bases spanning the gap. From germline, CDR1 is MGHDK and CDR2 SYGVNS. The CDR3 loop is CASSESRGSSYNSPLHF. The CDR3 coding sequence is TGTGCCAGCAGTGAATCCAGGGGTAGCTCCTATAATTCACCCCTCCACTTT.

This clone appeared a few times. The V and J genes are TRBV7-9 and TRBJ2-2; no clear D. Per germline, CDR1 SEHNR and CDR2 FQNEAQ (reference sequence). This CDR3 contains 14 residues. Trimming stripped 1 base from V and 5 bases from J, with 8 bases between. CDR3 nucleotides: TGTGCCAGCAGCTTAGGCCTTCCTACCGGGGAGCTGTTTTTT. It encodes CASSLGLPTGELFF.

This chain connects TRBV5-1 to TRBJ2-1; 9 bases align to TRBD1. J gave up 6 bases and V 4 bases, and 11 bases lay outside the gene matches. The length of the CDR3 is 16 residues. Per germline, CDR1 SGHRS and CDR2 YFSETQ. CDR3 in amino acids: CASSQGQGRFFNEQFF. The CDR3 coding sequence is TGCGCCAGCAGCCAGGGACAGGGTAGGTTCTTCAATGAGCAGTTCTTC. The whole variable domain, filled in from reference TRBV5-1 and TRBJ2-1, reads KAGVTQTPRYLIKTRGQQVTLSCSPISGHRSVSWYQQTPGQGLQFLFEYFSETQRNKGNFPGRFSGRQFSNSRSEMNVSTLELGDSALYLCASSQGQGRFFNEQFFGPGTRLTVL.